The present T cell receptor (beta chain) was sequenced within a study of cytomegalovirus exposure and HLA in healthy donors. General study points: Researchers counted around 180 TCR beta chains as cytomegalovirus-associated.

With respect to this clone: What it binds is not known.

Germline-derived CDR1 and CDR2 are SNHLY and FYNNEI. The CDR3 has 15 amino acids. V lost 1 base, J lost 1 base, and 10 bases lay in between. Sequencing used immunoSEQ multiplex PCR; TCRdb keeps in-frame clones, though not all of them. The sample holds roughly 150,000 clones, 95% to 96% seen once. This TCR was recovered from a woman aged 18-30 years in good health and CMV-seronegative. The specimen was PBMCs. The rearrangement links TRBV2 to TRBJ1-1; maybe TRBD1 (5 bases). The CDR3 loop is CASSEGGRKNTEAFF. The DNA for the CDR3 is TGTGCCAGCAGTGAAGGGGGCAGGAAGAACACTGAAGCTTTCTTT.